Sequencing of this TCR beta chain was carried out in a study of glioma-infiltrating T cells. Study observations and caveats: Very few CDR3 sequences were shared between tissue and blood. Above-expected tissue-blood divergence occurred in all gliomas, most in low-grade ones.

This clonotype came up a few times. Its antigen remains unidentified. Amplification of TCR alpha and beta CDR3 regions from RNA used iRepertoire nested multiplex PCR. Tissue mRNA or PBMC total RNA, 100-400 ng, went into one-step reverse transcription and amplification. One entry per CDR3 protein results from TCRdb running MiXCR on the multiplex PCR reads. The table shows about 190,000 distinct CDR3 sequences, with over 30% occurring only once. Germline values: CDR1 SQVTM, CDR2 ANQGSEA. V was cut by 4 bases and J by 2 bases, with 21 bases left in between. The CDR3 consists of 16 residues. The receptor comes from a human donor with low-grade glioma or glioblastoma, undergoing nonglioma brain surgery, or in good health (not recorded which). The chain employs TRBV29-1 and TRBJ2-7; maybe TRBD2 (5 bases). The sequencing input was glioma tissue, nonneoplastic brain tissue, or PBMCs (not recorded which). CDR3 residues: CSVVDSRHPVAYEQYF. CDR3 bases: TGCAGCGTTGTGGACTCCCGTCACCCGGTCGCCTACGAGCAGTACTTC.